The TCR beta chain under discussion was sequenced for a study of cytotoxic CD8 clonotypes in ibrutinib-treated CLL. Study information: Enrolment comprised approximately 10 relapsed/refractory and over 14 treatment-naive patients; roughly 17 were IGHV unmutated. Once patients had received a median 12 months of treatment, range 6 to 36, response samples were obtained. Sample averages reached around 260,000 productive templates and 94,082 productive rearrangements. General study points: Clonotypes that were public were uncommon, and they contracted or stayed stable on treatment.

Sequenced by immunoSEQ multiplex PCR; TCRdb stores in-frame clones only, minus some. The sample includes fewer than 90,000 clones, more than 60% of them seen just once. Turning to this clone: Its cognate antigen is unknown.

The CDR3 totals 17 residues. The germline V and J ends were trimmed by 3 bases and 0 bases, with 15 bases remaining between them. The germline gives CDR1 SGDLS, CDR2 YYNGEE. This TCR was sampled from a human donor with chronic lymphocytic leukemia. Sequenced here: PBMCs, sampled after 12 months of ibrutinib treatment. This sequence joins TRBV9 and TRBJ2-2; the D gene is possibly TRBD1 (7 bases). The CDR3 reads CASSAEEGQSNTGELFF. CDR3 in DNA: TGTGCCAGCAGCGCCGAGGAGGGACAGTCGAACACCGGGGAGCTGTTTTTT.